The rows below give T cell receptor beta chains drawn from one sample of a study of blood T cells in healthy people across ages. MiXCR, applied by TCRdb to the 5' RACE reads, yields one record per CDR3 protein. The table lists about 760,000 distinct CDR3 sequences, approximately 60% of them singletons, with about 26% in the top ten. The sample taken for sequencing was blood. These receptor sequences come from a man aged 35-49 years in good health. Each CDR3 is given with its conserved first and last residue. The D gene is left open where the match is weak. Clone size is not always given. Where it is, it says once, few, many or a class for expanded clones.

CSVLDRGVSYEQYF	TGCAGCGTTCTAGACAGGGGGGTCTCCTACGAGCAGTACTTC	TRBV29-1	few	TRBJ2-7	TRBD1
CASSLWRADTDTQYF	TGTGCCAGCAGCTTATGGCGGGCAGACACAGATACGCAGTATTTT	TRBV7-9	once	TRBJ2-3	NA
CSARTSGGTAYEQYF	TGCAGCGCCCGGACTAGCGGGGGAACCGCCTACGAGCAGTACTTC	TRBV29-1	few	TRBJ2-7	TRBD2
CSATDRGPEETQYF	TGCAGTGCAACCGACAGGGGCCCCGAAGAGACCCAGTACTTC	TRBV20-1	NA	TRBJ2-5	TRBD1
CASDEGTGGTEAFF	TGTGCCAGCGATGAAGGGACAGGGGGTACTGAAGCTTTCTTT	TRBV6-5	few	TRBJ1-1	TRBD1
CASRWGTVDRHKNTDTQYF	TGTGCCAGCAGATGGGGGACAGTCGACCGGCATAAAAACACAGATACGCAGTATTTT	TRBV6-2/TRBV6-3	NA	TRBJ2-3	TRBD1
CASSQDRGRVEQYF	TGCGCCAGCAGCCAGGACAGGGGGCGGGTCGAGCAGTACTTC	TRBV4-3	NA	TRBJ2-7	TRBD1
CASTPRASSWNEQFF	TGTGCCAGCACCCCCCGCGCCTCCAGCTGGAATGAGCAGTTCTTC	TRBV12-3/TRBV12-4	many	TRBJ2-1	NA
CASSRAYEQYF	TGTGCCAGCAGCCGAGCTTACGAGCAGTACTTC	TRBV27	NA	TRBJ2-7	NA
CSVERGDQETQYF	TGCAGCGTTGAAAGAGGGGACCAAGAGACCCAGTACTTC	TRBV29-1	many	TRBJ2-5	NA
CASTKTGGWTEAFF	TGCGCCAGCACTAAGACCGGGGGGTGGACTGAAGCTTTCTTT	TRBV4-3	NA	TRBJ1-1	NA
CASSQDSGRGGNERYF	TGCGCCAGCAGCCAAGATTCGGGGAGGGGGGGCAATGAGCGGTACTTC	TRBV4-3	NA	TRBJ2-7	NA
CASSGRHLQETQYF	TGTGCCAGCAGTGGGAGACACCTACAAGAGACCCAGTACTTC	TRBV6-2/TRBV6-3	NA	TRBJ2-5	NA
CASTRVGLAGGEQFF	TGTGCCAGCACCCGAGTGGGACTAGCGGGTGGCGAGCAGTTCTTC	TRBV6-2/TRBV6-3	NA	TRBJ2-1	TRBD2
CASSQAGLAAYNEQFF	TGTGCCAGCAGCCAAGCGGGACTAGCGGCCTACAATGAGCAGTTCTTC	TRBV3-1	NA	TRBJ2-1	TRBD2
CASSRDRSVNEQFF	TGTGCCAGCAGTCGCGATAGATCCGTTAATGAGCAGTTCTTC	TRBV7-6	NA	TRBJ2-1	NA
CVSSPSGLDTQYF	TGTGTCAGCAGCCCATCGGGCTTGGATACGCAGTATTTT	TRBV7-6	once	TRBJ2-3	NA
CSVEDFSGEPFRNEQFF	TGCAGCGTTGAAGATTTTAGCGGGGAGCCCTTTCGGAATGAGCAGTTCTTC	TRBV29-1	few	TRBJ2-1	TRBD2
CASSTGQNNEQFF	TGTGCCAGTAGTACGGGACAGAACAATGAGCAGTTCTTC	TRBV19	few	TRBJ2-1	TRBD1
CASSSDLMRDGYTF	TGTGCCAGCAGCTCGGACTTGATGAGAGATGGCTACACCTTC	TRBV13	NA	TRBJ1-2	NA
CASSPWEASNEKLFF	TGTGCCAGCAGCCCGTGGGAGGCTAGTAATGAAAAACTGTTTTTT	TRBV5-5	NA	TRBJ1-4	NA
CASSHRGPVQETQYF	TGTGCCAGCAGCCATAGGGGTCCCGTCCAAGAGACCCAGTACTTC	TRBV3-1	NA	TRBJ2-5	NA
CASSFNGRKISGTDTQYF	TGCGCCAGCAGCTTTAACGGGAGGAAGATTTCGGGCACAGATACGCAGTATTTT	TRBV5-1	few	TRBJ2-3	TRBD2
CASSLYEGETQYF	TGTGCCAGCAGTTTATATGAGGGAGAGACCCAGTACTTC	TRBV12-3/TRBV12-4	NA	TRBJ2-5	NA
CASSYYNEQYF	TGTGCCAGCAGTTACTATAACGAGCAGTACTTC	TRBV6-5	NA	TRBJ2-7	NA
CASSGQANYGYTF	TGTGCCAGCAGTGGACAGGCAAACTATGGCTACACCTTC	TRBV6-2/TRBV6-3	NA	TRBJ1-2	TRBD1
CASSPIRDNEQYF	TGTGCCAGCAGTCCCATTCGGGACAATGAGCAGTACTTC	TRBV5-6	NA	TRBJ2-5	NA
CASSYSSRDSEKLFF	TGTGCCAGCAGTTACTCGAGTAGGGATTCTGAAAAACTGTTTTTT	TRBV6-6	NA	TRBJ1-4	NA
CSVARIPATGTINYGYTF	TGCAGCGTTGCCCGGATTCCTGCCACCGGGACTATTAACTATGGCTACACCTTC	TRBV29-1	NA	TRBJ1-2	NA
CASSLSSGGYTF	TGTGCCAGCAGCTTATCGTCCGGAGGCTACACCTTC	TRBV11-2	NA	TRBJ1-2	NA
CASSIAGEQYF	TGTGCCAGCAGTATCGCTGGGGAGCAGTACTTC	TRBV28	NA	TRBJ2-5	NA
CASSWGGQGNTEAFF	TGTGCCAGCAGCTGGGGGGGCCAGGGTAACACTGAAGCTTTCTTT	TRBV11-2	NA	TRBJ1-1	NA
CASSQEVGNQETQYF	TGTGCCAGCAGCCAAGAAGTGGGGAACCAAGAGACCCAGTACTTC	TRBV3-1	NA	TRBJ2-5	NA
CASSVAEGQSNEKLFF	TGTGCCAGCAGCGTAGCGGAGGGACAGAGTAATGAAAAACTGTTTTTT	TRBV9	NA	TRBJ1-4	TRBD1
CASSKGPITGNGYTF	TGTGCCAGCAGCAAAGGTCCGATAACAGGAAATGGCTACACCTTC	TRBV21-1	NA	TRBJ1-2	NA
CASSSSRGYNSPLHF	TGTGCCAGCAGTAGTTCAAGGGGTTATAATTCACCCCTCCACTTT	TRBV28	NA	TRBJ1-6	NA
CATSDLFPVGGTDTQYF	TGTGCCACCAGTGATCTCTTCCCGGTGGGAGGCACAGATACGCAGTATTTT	TRBV24-1	once	TRBJ2-3	NA